Listed below are T cell receptor beta chains from one sample, sequenced in a study of long-term antiretroviral therapy in people with HIV. Data came from immunoSEQ multiplex PCR; TCRdb stores just in-frame clones and leaves some out. The sample has about 25,000 clones, around 79% seen once. Here the sequenced sample was unsorted PBMCs, taken 2.1 years after starting antiretroviral therapy. These receptors were taken from a man aged 25 to 45 with HIV. Both conserved end residues are part of each CDR3. D genes are given only for firm matches. Not every row has a clone size; where given, it reads once, few, many or a size class.

D gene: TRBD2
clone size: few
V gene: TRBV5-1
J gene: TRBJ2-7
CDR3 DNA: TGCGCCAGCAGCCCGACTCCAGCGGGAGGGCTGTACGAGCAGTACTTC
CDR3 protein: CASSPTPAGGLYEQYF

D gene: NA
clone size: NA
V gene: TRBV6-6
J gene: TRBJ1-2
CDR3 DNA: TGTGCCACCTCCTTAGGCAGAGGCTATGGCTACACCTTC
CDR3 protein: CATSLGRGYGYTF

D gene: TRBD1
clone size: NA
V gene: TRBV11-1
J gene: TRBJ1-3
CDR3 DNA: TGTGCCAGCAGCTTAGGGGGCAGGACAGGTAAAGGAAACACCATATATTTT
CDR3 protein: CASSLGGRTGKGNTIYF

D gene: NA
clone size: NA
V gene: TRBV15
J gene: TRBJ1-5
CDR3 DNA: TGTGCCACCAGCAGAGGGGGGCCCAATCAGCCCCAGCATTTT
CDR3 protein: CATSRGGPNQPQHF

D gene: TRBD1
clone size: NA
V gene: TRBV29-1
J gene: TRBJ1-2
CDR3 DNA: TGCAGCGTTGGGGACAGGACCGCTCTCTATGGCTACACCTTC
CDR3 protein: CSVGDRTALYGYTF

D gene: NA
clone size: once
V gene: TRBV11-2
J gene: TRBJ2-7
CDR3 DNA: TGTGCCAGCAGCCAAGAGGTGGGAGGGGGTGAGCAGTACTTC
CDR3 protein: CASSQEVGGGEQYF

D gene: NA
clone size: once
V gene: TRBV19
J gene: TRBJ1-5
CDR3 DNA: TGTGCCAGTAGTATGGGGGGGCTTGGACATCAGCCCCAGCATTTT
CDR3 protein: CASSMGGLGHQPQHF

D gene: TRBD2
clone size: NA
V gene: TRBV9
J gene: TRBJ2-7
CDR3 DNA: TGTGCCAGCAGCGTAGGGGAGGGCTACGAGCAGTACTTC
CDR3 protein: CASSVGEGYEQYF

D gene: NA
clone size: NA
V gene: TRBV30
J gene: TRBJ1-4
CDR3 DNA: TGTGCCTGGAGTGTAGGGGGGCAGGGCGAAAAACTGTTTTTT
CDR3 protein: CAWSVGGQGEKLFF

D gene: NA
clone size: NA
V gene: TRBV6-4
J gene: TRBJ2-2
CDR3 DNA: TGTGCCAGCAGTGAGGGGAACACCGGGGAGCTGTTTTTT
CDR3 protein: CASSEGNTGELFF

D gene: NA
clone size: NA
V gene: TRBV7-2
J gene: TRBJ1-2
CDR3 DNA: TGTGCCAGCAGCTTAGAGCCTGCCTATGGCTACACCTTC
CDR3 protein: CASSLEPAYGYTF

D gene: NA
clone size: NA
V gene: TRBV30
J gene: TRBJ2-2
CDR3 DNA: TGTGCCTGGAGGGGGATGAACACCGGGGAGCTGTTTTTT
CDR3 protein: CAWRGMNTGELFF

D gene: TRBD2
clone size: medium-sized
V gene: TRBV7-6
J gene: TRBJ2-3
CDR3 DNA: TGTGCCAGCAGCATAAGTAACCTAGCGGCGATCACAGATACGCAGTATTTT
CDR3 protein: CASSISNLAAITDTQYF

D gene: NA
clone size: NA
V gene: TRBV6-5
J gene: TRBJ2-3
CDR3 DNA: TGTGCCAGCAGTTACTCAATCTCTCGGCCTACGGATACGCAGTATTTT
CDR3 protein: CASSYSISRPTDTQYF

D gene: TRBD2
clone size: NA
V gene: TRBV4-1
J gene: TRBJ2-1
CDR3 DNA: TGCGCCAGCAGAGCGCTTAGCGGGAGGGCCTCGGATGAGCAGTTCTTC
CDR3 protein: CASRALSGRASDEQFF

D gene: NA
clone size: NA
V gene: TRBV28
J gene: TRBJ1-2
CDR3 DNA: TGTGCCAGCAGTCCTTTAGGGAGGAATGGCTACACCTTC
CDR3 protein: CASSPLGRNGYTF